This T cell receptor beta chain was observed in a study of blood T cell repertoires in COVID-19. This clone is a singleton in its sample. This CDR3 is built from 19 residues. Germline V CDR1 and CDR2: MGHRA, YSYEKL. The J segment lost 0 bases and the V segment lost 1 base, leaving 9 bases of the junction unmatched. TCRdb keeps only in-frame clones here, not all; method: immunoSEQ multiplex PCR. The data contain around 700,000 clones, 90% of them seen just once; the ten biggest clones take up about 0.24%. Specimen: peripheral blood. The TCR was taken from a young woman with acute or convalescent COVID-19. The gene calls are TRBV4-1 and TRBJ2-1, with 10 bases fitting TRBD2. DNA for the CDR3: TGCGCCAGCAGCCAAGTCCTCAGCGGGGGGGTAAGCTCCTACAATGAGCAGTTCTTC. Its translation: CASSQVLSGGVSSYNEQFF.